The next 27 T cell receptor beta chains were all read from a single sample in a study of blood T cell repertoires in COVID-19. Profiling relied on immunoSEQ multiplex PCR, and the TCRdb table lists in-frame clones only, not all of them. The table lists roughly 190,000 clones, around nine tenths of them singletons. The sequenced sample consisted of PBMCs or T cells enriched from blood (not recorded which). The receptors were gathered from a woman aged 18-30 years who had recovered from COVID-19.

DNA of the CDR3: TGTGCCAGCCGCAGGGGAGCTAATGAAAAACTGTTTTTT. This codes for CASRRGANEKLFF. The chain combines TRBV12-3 or TRBV12-4 with TRBJ1-4, with D possibly being TRBD1 (6 bases). V lost 8 bases and J lost 3, with 10 bases in between. This CDR3 spans 13 amino acids.

The genes are TRBV7-6 and TRBJ1-1, with D unclear. V was shortened by 3 bases and J by 5 bases, with 13 bases between the two germline ends. The germline CDR1 and CDR2 sequences are SGHVS and FNYEAQ. The CDR3 is made up of 14 amino acids. The CDR3 DNA reads as TGTGCCAGCAGCTTTGTTGAGGGAGCAACTGAAGCTTTCTTT. Translated: CASSFVEGATEAFF.

V is TRBV6-1 and J is TRBJ1-6; D gene unclear. The CDR3 consists of 15 residues. Germline CDR1 and CDR2: MNHNS and SASEGT. V was cut by 1 base and J by 6 bases, with 10 bases left in between. The CDR3 DNA reads as TGTGCCAGCAGTGAAGGGACCGGAGGTAATTCACCCCTCCACTTT. Protein: CASSEGTGGNSPLHF.

The V call is TRBV27, the J call TRBJ2-7; D might be TRBD2 (6 bases). V lost 3 bases and J 2 bases, leaving 11 bases between the germline ends. Germline V CDR1 and CDR2: MNHEY, SMNVEV (reference sequence). This CDR3 region has 14 residues. Here the CDR3 reads CASSFGTGAYEQYF. The CDR3 DNA reads as TGTGCCAGCAGTTTTGGGACTGGGGCCTACGAGCAGTACTTC.

This chain uses TRBV5-5 with TRBJ2-5, with D uncertain. The V and J ends lost 1 base and 5 bases respectively, with 9 bases between them. The CDR3 consists of 13 residues. Germline CDR1 is SGHKS and CDR2 is YYEKEE (reference sequence). The CDR3 sequence: CASSLLLPETQYF. DNA of the CDR3: TGTGCCAGCAGCTTGTTACTTCCGGAGACCCAGTACTTC.

The V gene is TRBV10-3, the J gene TRBJ2-5; 8 bases line up with TRBD2. The CDR3 is made up of 14 amino acids. Germline-derived CDR1 and CDR2 are ENHRY and SYGVKD. With V trimmed by 5 bases and J by 1 base, 3 bases remained unmatched. The CDR3 region has the DNA TGTGCCATCAGTTTTAGCGGGACCCAAGAGACCCAGTACTTC. This encodes CAISFSGTQETQYF.

This clone has a single count. The chain's CDR3 is CASSAYRDSTEAFF. The CDR3 coding sequence is TGTGCCAGCAGCGCCTACCGGGACAGCACTGAAGCTTTCTTT. V is TRBV14 and J is TRBJ1-1, with 7 bases aligning to TRBD1. The V gene end was trimmed by 5 bases and the J gene end by 4 bases; junction bases not matched to a gene: 7. Germline V CDR1 and CDR2: SGHDN, FVKESK. CDR3 length: 14 residues.

J is TRBJ1-1 and V is TRBV28; D is possibly TRBD1 (6 bases). The CDR3 has 14 residues. The V gene lost 6 bases and the J gene lost 1 base, with 12 bases spanning the gap. Germline CDR1 is MDHEN and CDR2 is SYDVKM. The CDR3, as DNA: TGTGCCAGCAGCTCAGGGGCACGGAACACTGAAGCTTTCTTT. This encodes CASSSGARNTEAFF. Drawing the rest from reference TRBV28 and TRBJ1-1, the complete variable domain is DVKVTQSSRYLVKRTGEKVFLECVQDMDHENMFWYRQDPGLGLRLIYFSYDVKMKEKGDIPEGYSVSREKKERFSLILESASTNQTSMYLCASSSGARNTEAFFGQGTRLTVV.

This chain joins TRBV18 and TRBJ2-7; tentative D call: TRBD1 (7 bases). In germline, CDR1 is KGHSH, CDR2 LQKENI. The V and J ends lost 0 bases and 10 bases respectively, with 19 bases between them. The CDR3 contains 15 residues. The CDR3 reads CASSPPGQGGSEQYF. CDR3 sequence (DNA): TGTGCCAGCTCACCACCGGGGCAGGGGGGTTCGGAACAGTACTTC.

The chain links TRBV29-1 to TRBJ2-5; 8 nucleotides match TRBD2. The CDR3 has 16 amino acids. The germline V gene has CDR1 SQVTM and CDR2 ANQGSEA. V lost 8 bases to trimming and J lost 5 bases; unmatched junction nucleotides: 19. CDR3 residues: CSLAGLKKPGRETQYF. The CDR3 region has the DNA TGCAGCTTAGCGGGACTTAAGAAACCCGGGAGGGAGACCCAGTACTTC.

The CDR3 nucleotides are TGTGCCTGGACCCGCGGGACAGGGCCCTCGTACGAGCAGTACTTC. It translates to CAWTRGTGPSYEQYF. V usage is TRBV30 and J usage is TRBJ2-7, with 9 bases aligning to TRBD1. V trimming: 4 bases; J trimming: 4 bases; junction bases outside the gene matches: 11. CDR3 size: 15 residues. Germline V CDR1 and CDR2: GTSNPN, SVGIG (reference sequence).

The chain combines TRBV10-3 with TRBJ1-2; 7 bases agree with TRBD1. After removal of 4 bases from V and 6 bases from J, the junction contained 8 bases not matched to a gene. CDR1 and CDR2 from the germline V gene are ENHRY and SYGVKD. The CDR3 is 14 residues long. CDR3 DNA sequence: TGTGCCATCAGTGTTTTCGACAGGGAGGATGGCTACACCTTC. It is translated as CAISVFDREDGYTF.

The chain combines TRBV6-5 with TRBJ2-1; TRBD1 agrees at 7 bases. Germline values: CDR1 MNHEY, CDR2 SVGAGI. The trim removed 6 bases at V and 2 bases at J, leaving 4 bases unmatched. The CDR3 loop spans 14 amino acids. CDR3 sequence reads: CASRGDRAYNEQFF. The CDR3 DNA follows: TGTGCCAGCAGGGGTGACAGGGCCTACAATGAGCAGTTCTTC.

As DNA, the CDR3 is TGTGCCAGCAGTTTGGATCCTCTATTCTCCGGGCCCCAAGCGGGGCGAGATGAAAAACTGTTTTTT. It specifies CASSLDPLFSGPQAGRDEKLFF. V and J are TRBV28 and TRBJ1-4, with D possibly TRBD1 on 5 matching bases. There are 22 residues in the CDR3. Germline V gene lookup returns CDR1 MDHEN and CDR2 SYDVKM. Trimming removed 3 bases at V and 6 bases at J, with 35 bases between.

The chain carries TRBV4-1 and TRBJ1-3; tentatively, D is TRBD1 (5 bases). Trimming removed 1 base from V and 2 bases from J, with 12 bases in between. Germline values: CDR1 MGHRA, CDR2 YSYEKL. The CDR3 is 16 amino acids. CDR3 amino acids: CASSQVPGGPGNTIYF. The CDR3 DNA reads as TGCGCCAGCAGCCAAGTCCCGGGGGGACCTGGAAACACCATATATTTT.

The V and J genes are TRBV4-3 and TRBJ2-3, with a possible D match to TRBD2 (6 bases). In germline, CDR1 is LGHNA, CDR2 YSLEER. This CDR3 is 17 amino acids long. Trimming left V 0 bases short and J 6 bases short, with 19 bases between. CDR3 coding DNA: TGCGCCAGCAGCCAAGATTGGACTACCTCCCGGGGGGATACGCAGTATTTT. It yields the protein CASSQDWTTSRGDTQYF.

The chain couples TRBV9 to TRBJ2-3, with 9 bases that match TRBD1. The CDR3 sequence is 15 residues long. The V gene end was trimmed by 4 bases and the J gene end by 5 bases; junction bases not matched to a gene: 8. Germline V gives CDR1 SGDLS, CDR2 YYNGEE. The CDR3 protein is CASSNRDRVQDTQYF. The CDR3 nucleotides read TGTGCCAGCAGCAACCGGGACAGGGTGCAAGATACGCAGTATTTT. The whole variable domain, remainder taken from reference TRBV9 and TRBJ2-3, is DSGVTQTPKHLITATGQRVTLRCSPRSGDLSVYWYQQSLDQGLQFLIQYYNGEERAKGNILERFSAQQFPDLHSELNLSSLELGDSALYFCASSNRDRVQDTQYFGPGTRLTVL.

The V and J genes are TRBV27 and TRBJ2-3, with 10 nucleotides matching TRBD1. The CDR3 extends over 16 amino acids. V was pared by 7 bases and J by 8 bases, with 15 bases of the junction left unmatched. CDR1 and CDR2 from the germline V gene are MNHEY and SMNVEV (reference sequence). The CDR3 loop is CASMGPWDRGMGTQYF. The CDR3 DNA reads as TGTGCCAGCATGGGGCCCTGGGACAGGGGAATGGGTACGCAGTATTTT.

The J gene is TRBJ2-1, the V gene TRBV4-1, with D uncertain. Germline V CDR1 and CDR2: MGHRA, YSYEKL. This CDR3 has 16 amino acids. V shed 1 base and J shed 2 bases, with 12 bases lying between them. The CDR3 nucleotides read TGCGCCAGCAGCCAAGTACACCGATCCCCCTACAATGAGCAGTTCTTC. Protein: CASSQVHRSPYNEQFF.

The chain is built from TRBV28 and TRBJ2-1, with D possibly being TRBD2 (5 bases). Trimming removed 7 bases from V and 6 bases from J, with 19 bases in between. The germline CDR1 and CDR2 sequences are MDHEN and SYDVKM. This CDR3 comprises 15 residues. CDR3 in DNA: TGTGCCAGCACCTTAGAGGGCAATATCCTCAATGAGCAGTTCTTC. Translation gives CASTLEGNILNEQFF.

The gene calls are TRBV19 and TRBJ2-1; 8 nucleotides match TRBD2. The germline CDR1 and CDR2 sequences are LNHDA and SQIVND (reference sequence). The CDR3 runs to 16 residues. The junction had 11 bases not matched to a gene; V was cut back by 5 bases and J by 5 bases. The CDR3 loop reads CASSPWTSTGNNEQFF. The CDR3, as DNA: TGTGCCAGTAGTCCCTGGACTAGCACGGGGAACAATGAGCAGTTCTTC.

The chain couples TRBV29-1 to TRBJ2-1, with 9 bases aligning to TRBD1. V trimming: 7 bases; J trimming: 6 bases; junction bases outside the gene matches: 4. CDR3 length: 12 residues. The germline V gene encodes CDR1 SQVTM and CDR2 ANQGSEA. The CDR3 protein is CSGGGQGNEQFF. The CDR3, as DNA: TGCAGCGGAGGGGGACAGGGCAATGAGCAGTTCTTC.

CDR3 amino acids: CASSQSRLVGNTGELFF. DNA for the CDR3: TGTGCCAGCAGCCAAAGTAGGCTAGTTGGGAACACCGGGGAGCTGTTTTTT. The chain has TRBV7-2 and TRBJ2-2; D is undetermined. V shed 5 bases and J shed 1 base, with 17 bases lying between them. Germline-derived CDR1 and CDR2 are SGHTA and FQGNSA. The CDR3 has 17 amino acids.

CDR3 sequence: CSVTIDPEVGTQYF. The CDR3 nucleotides are TGCAGCGTTACGATTGACCCTGAGGTTGGGACCCAGTACTTC. V gene TRBV29-1 combines with J gene TRBJ2-5; D is unresolved. This CDR3 region has 14 residues. The germline V gene encodes CDR1 SQVTM and CDR2 ANQGSEA. V lost 5 bases and J lost 7, with 20 bases in between.

The V and J genes are TRBV6-8 and TRBJ2-7; TRBD2 is a possible D gene (7 bases). Germline V lookup: CDR1 MNHGY, CDR2 SAAAGT. Deletions cut 7 bases from V and 1 base from J, with 20 bases between. This CDR3 is built from 16 residues. The chain's CDR3 is CASNRREGHLSYEQYF. CDR3 DNA sequence: TGTGCCAGCAATCGGAGGGAGGGACACCTATCCTACGAGCAGTACTTC.

The chain couples TRBV24-1 to TRBJ2-1, with D possibly TRBD2 on 5 matching bases. From germline, CDR1 is KGHDR and CDR2 SFDVKD. CDR3 length: 13 residues. Trimming removed 5 bases at V and 9 bases at J, with 13 bases between. The chain's CDR3 is CATSAAGRVEQFF. CDR3 in DNA: TGTGCCACCAGTGCTGCGGGCCGGGTTGAGCAGTTCTTC.

The chain uses TRBV10-2 and TRBJ1-2; 7 bases agree with TRBD1. The CDR3 totals 15 residues. V lost 2 bases to trimming and J lost 4 bases; unmatched junction nucleotides: 7. Germline V gives CDR1 WSHSY, CDR2 SAAADI. Written as DNA, the CDR3 is TGCGCCAGCAGTGAGCCCTCGACAGGGATCTATGGCTACACCTTC. Its translation is CASSEPSTGIYGYTF.